These 26 T cell receptor beta chains were all obtained from the same sample, sequenced in a study of T cells in Graves' hyperthyroidism and ophthalmopathy (dated by TCRdb to the late 2010s). Library prep was done by multiplex PCR. TCRdb lists the instrument as Illumina HiSeq 2000. The TCR beta CDR3 regions were amplified from the RNA transcripts. For the first round of RT-PCR on the TCR CDR3, the HTBI primer set was used together with the Qiagen OneStep RT-PCR kit. Using fastp at Q25 and MiXCR, TCRdb reprocessed the public reads and kept productive beta chains. CDR3 protein duplicates are merged, each entry listing the most common genes and DNA. Across this sample there are some 550,000 distinct CDR3 sequences, with 20% to 25% seen only once. The ten largest clonotypes hold more than 20% of the sample. The sequenced sample consisted of blood. The receptors come from a man younger than 35 with Graves' hyperthyroidism.

J is TRBJ1-2 and V is TRBV12-3 or TRBV12-4; D call uncertain. The CDR3 is 12 residues long. V was pared by 6 bases and J by 8 bases, with 13 bases between. The CDR3 protein is CASSPSLTGYTF. Written as DNA, the CDR3 is TGTGCCAGCAGCCCTTCCCTGACGGGCTACACCTTC.

This chain links TRBV25-1 with TRBJ2-7; D gene uncertain. Germline V gene sequence: CDR1 MGHDK, CDR2 SYGVNS. There are 12 residues in the CDR3. The ends were cut back, 2 bases at V and 4 bases at J, with 6 bases in the middle. The CDR3 DNA is TGTGCCAGCAGTGAACTGGGATACGAGCAGTACTTC. Protein sequence: CASSELGYEQYF.

This chain joins TRBV6-2 or TRBV6-3 and TRBJ1-2; TRBD1 might be the D (6 bases). The CDR3 spans 12 residues. V dropped 2 bases and J dropped 6 bases, with 7 bases sitting between them. Per germline, CDR1 MNHEY and CDR2 SVGEGT. The CDR3 DNA reads TGTGCCAGCAGTTACCACAGGGATGGCTACACCTTC. This gives the protein CASSYHRDGYTF.

This clonotype was seen repeatedly, ten times or more. The V and J genes are TRBV24-1 and TRBJ2-5, with D unresolved. CDR1 and CDR2 (germline): KGHDR, SFDVKD. V lost 1 base and J 5 bases, leaving 4 bases between the germline ends. The CDR3 has 12 residues. In DNA form, the CDR3 reads TGTGCCACCAGTGATTTCGATGAGACCCAGTACTTC. The encoded protein is CATSDFDETQYF.

This clonotype was counted at least ten times. The gene calls are TRBV2 and TRBJ1-3; the D is unclear. Germline V gene data show CDR1 as SNHLY and CDR2 as FYNNEI. The V end lost 5 bases, the J end lost 0 bases, and 8 bases lay between the germline ends. The CDR3 sequence is 14 residues long. CDR3 residues: CASSKGYSGNTIYF. The CDR3 DNA sequence: TGTGCCAGCAGTAAGGGTTACTCTGGAAACACCATATATTTT.

CDR3 DNA sequence: TGTGCCAGCAGGGACAGGGTTCCTGAGGCCGAGCAGTACTTC. This sequence encodes CASRDRVPEAEQYF. V is TRBV12-3 or TRBV12-4 and J is TRBJ2-7, with 8 bases identical to TRBD1. The CDR3 runs 14 residues. The J segment lost 6 bases and the V segment lost 6 bases, leaving 10 bases of the junction unmatched.

The gene calls are TRBV6-1 and TRBJ2-7; either TRBD1 or TRBD2 may supply D (5 bases each). Trimming left V 1 base short and J 2 bases short, with 12 bases between. Germline lookup yields CDR1 MNHNS and CDR2 SASEGT. The CDR3 runs 15 residues. In DNA, the CDR3 is TGTGCCAGCAGTGAAGAAGGTTCGGGGCCCTACGAGCAGTACTTC. Translating it yields CASSEEGSGPYEQYF.

The table lists this clonotype with many counts. The J gene is TRBJ2-5, the V gene TRBV9, with D possibly TRBD1 on 5 matching bases. The germline V gene has CDR1 SGDLS and CDR2 YYNGEE. The CDR3 is 15 residues long. V lost 0 bases and J lost 1, with 10 bases in between. CDR3 in amino acids: CASSVGLTVQETQYF. The CDR3 nucleotides are TGTGCCAGCAGCGTAGGTCTGACAGTCCAAGAGACCCAGTACTTC.

Ten or more counts support this clonotype. The chain combines TRBV27 with TRBJ1-1; tentative D call: TRBD1 (5 bases). V lost 7 bases and J lost 4, with 13 bases in between. Germline V gene lookup returns CDR1 MNHEY and CDR2 SMNVEV (reference sequence). The CDR3 is 13 amino acids. The CDR3 here is CASTGGEGTEAFF. In DNA, the CDR3 is TGTGCCAGCACTGGGGGGGAGGGCACTGAAGCTTTCTTT.

V and J are TRBV9 and TRBJ2-5; no clear D. CDR3 length: 16 residues. The V and J ends lost 0 bases and 4 bases respectively, with 16 bases between them. Per germline, CDR1 SGDLS and CDR2 YYNGEE. The CDR3 region is CASSVAGSFGRETQYF. As DNA, the CDR3 is TGTGCCAGCAGCGTAGCCGGCAGTTTCGGACGAGAGACCCAGTACTTC.

This clonotype occurred a few times. The gene calls are TRBV20-1 and TRBJ2-4; D is undetermined. V was pared by 0 bases and J by 11 bases, with 17 bases between. CDR1 and CDR2 (germline): DFQATT, SNEGSKA (reference sequence). The CDR3 contains 14 residues. The CDR3 nucleotides read TGCAGTGCTAGAGATCAGCAGGTTCGATATGTTCAGTACTTC. This sequence encodes CSARDQQVRYVQYF.

This clonotype was counted ten times or more. The chain recombines TRBV19 with TRBJ1-1, with a tentative D call TRBD1 (6 bases). Germline CDR1 is LNHDA and CDR2 is SQIVND (reference sequence). V lost 3 bases to trimming and J lost 4 bases, with 12 bases between them. This CDR3 is 14 amino acids long. The CDR3 protein is CASSMGAGGTEAFF. CDR3 DNA: TGTGCCAGTAGTATGGGGGCAGGAGGCACTGAAGCTTTCTTT.

The V and J genes are TRBV6-1 and TRBJ1-1; D not resolved. This CDR3 is 14 amino acids long. Germline CDR1 is MNHNS and CDR2 is SASEGT. V dropped 3 bases and J dropped 1 base, with 9 bases sitting between them. The CDR3 here is CASSEWEGNTEAFF. The DNA of the CDR3 is TGTGCCAGCAGTGAGTGGGAGGGGAACACTGAAGCTTTCTTT.

The chain uses TRBV12-3 or TRBV12-4 and TRBJ1-2; TRBD1 agrees at 9 bases. V lost 8 bases and J lost 3; bases outside the gene matches: 16. The CDR3 sequence is 17 residues long. The CDR3 is CASSPFPRDRAYYGYTF. The CDR3 DNA follows: TGTGCCAGCTCACCCTTCCCCCGGGACAGGGCTTACTATGGCTACACCTTC.

This sequence joins TRBV7-9 and TRBJ1-1; no firm D call. Germline V gene sequence: CDR1 SEHNR, CDR2 FQNEAQ (reference sequence). Deletions cut 1 base from V and 4 bases from J, with 13 bases between. The CDR3 totals 15 residues. DNA of the CDR3: TGTGCCAGCAGCTTAGGGTTGCCAGCGGGCACTGAAGCTTTCTTT. Protein sequence: CASSLGLPAGTEAFF.

The rearrangement links TRBV19 to TRBJ2-7, with D unresolved. There are 13 residues in the CDR3. Germline values: CDR1 LNHDA, CDR2 SQIVND (reference sequence). Trimming cost V 1 base and J 6 bases, with 10 bases left between them. The CDR3 sequence: CASSIGLRREQYF. The DNA for the CDR3 is TGTGCCAGTAGTATAGGCCTCCGCCGCGAGCAGTACTTC. The variable domain in full, with the rest retrieved from reference TRBV19 and TRBJ2-7, is DGGITQSPKYLFRKEGQNVTLSCEQNLNHDAMYWYRQDPGQGLRLIYYSQIVNDFQKGDIAEGYSVSREKKESFPLTVTSAQKNPTAFYLCASSIGLRREQYFGPGTRLTVT.

This clonotype has a count of ten or more. The V gene is TRBV2, the J gene TRBJ1-5; tentative D call: TRBD1 (5 bases). V lost 7 bases and J lost 0, with 25 bases in between. CDR3 size: 19 residues. Germline lookup yields CDR1 SNHLY and CDR2 FYNNEI. CDR3 residues: CASMSGQGGGDGSNQPQHF. The DNA of the CDR3 is TGTGCCAGCATGTCGGGGCAGGGTGGAGGAGACGGTAGCAATCAGCCCCAGCATTTT.

This clonotype has at least ten counts. The gene calls are TRBV20-1 and TRBJ1-1, with 7 bases aligning to TRBD1. V lost 2 bases and J lost 1; bases outside the gene matches: 4. The CDR3 loop spans 14 amino acids. The V gene's germline CDR1 is DFQATT and CDR2 SNEGSKA (reference sequence). The CDR3 sequence is CSARREGANTEAFF. The CDR3 DNA sequence: TGCAGTGCTAGAAGGGAGGGGGCGAACACTGAAGCTTTCTTT.

This clonotype was detected many times. V gene TRBV27 combines with J gene TRBJ1-2, with TRBD1 as a possible D gene (6 bases). Germline CDR1 is MNHEY and CDR2 is SMNVEV (reference sequence). V lost 6 bases and J lost 3, with 17 bases in between. This CDR3 spans 15 amino acids. As DNA, the CDR3 is TGTGCCAGCAGCTTACCGGGGGGCCTCGACTATGGCTACACCTTC. As protein: CASSLPGGLDYGYTF.

This clonotype was counted many times. The V gene is TRBV7-2, the J gene TRBJ2-7; TRBD1 matches 8 bases. The CDR3 totals 13 residues. CDR1 SGHTA and CDR2 FQGNSA come from the germline V gene. The V segment lost 11 bases and the J segment 2 bases; nucleotides outside the gene matches: 8. The CDR3 sequence is CAEDRASTYEQYF. CDR3 nucleotide sequence: TGTGCCGAGGACAGGGCCTCCACCTACGAGCAGTACTTC.

This chain uses TRBV6-5 with TRBJ1-1; no definite D call. This CDR3 comprises 15 residues. The germline gives CDR1 MNHEY, CDR2 SVGAGI. Trimming took 2 bases from V and 7 from J, leaving 17 bases between them. The CDR3 is CASSYGAGKGLEAFF. CDR3 DNA sequence: TGTGCCAGCAGTTACGGTGCTGGGAAGGGTCTTGAAGCTTTCTTT.

This clonotype was detected ten times or more. The CDR3 is CASISQGGEAFF. DNA for the CDR3: TGTGCCAGCATTTCACAGGGAGGGGAAGCTTTCTTT. The chain has TRBV7-6 and TRBJ1-1, with a weak D call TRBD1 (6 bases). V lost 7 bases to trimming and J lost 8 bases, with 14 bases between them. The CDR3 covers 12 residues. The germline CDR1 and CDR2 sequences are SGHVS and FNYEAQ.

This clonotype was recorded at least ten times. It is likely a read error, because the conserved phenylalanine at the end of the CDR3 is missing. The rearrangement links TRBV12-3 or TRBV12-4 to TRBJ1-1, with unresolved D. The CDR3 is 13 amino acids. V lost 6 bases and J lost 4, with 12 bases in between. The CDR3 nucleotides read TGTGCCAGCAGAGACGGGTTAACCACTGAAGCTTTCCTT. Its translation is CASRDGLTTEAFL.

This clonotype occurred a few times. This sequence joins TRBV12-3 or TRBV12-4 and TRBJ1-6, with a weak D call TRBD1 (6 bases). This CDR3 is 14 amino acids long. V was pared by 6 bases and J by 10 bases, with 16 bases between. The CDR3 bases are TGTGCCAGCAGGCAACAGGGCAGCTACTCACCCCTCCACTTT. The encoded protein is CASRQQGSYSPLHF.

In its sample, this clonotype was seen many times. The rearrangement joins TRBV6-5 to TRBJ2-7; D is possibly TRBD1 (5 bases). CDR1 and CDR2 (germline): MNHEY, SVGAGI. V lost 0 bases, J lost 3 bases, and 9 bases lay in between. This CDR3 has 14 residues. CDR3 nucleotides: TGTGCCAGCAGTTACTCGGGGCACCTCTACGAGCAGTACTTC. This translates into CASSYSGHLYEQYF.

This rearrangement joins TRBV4-1 to TRBJ1-1; D gene ambiguous. Germline CDR1 reads MGHRA; CDR2 reads YSYEKL. Trimming took off 7 bases at V and 5 bases at J, with 14 bases between the two ends. The length of the CDR3 is 13 residues. For the CDR3, the DNA is TGCGCCAGCAATCCTCAGCGAGGTACTGAAGCTTTCTTT. Its protein product is CASNPQRGTEAFF.